These T cell receptor beta chains were read from a single sample in a study of T cell clusters in autoimmune cytopenias. Each CDR3 protein gets one entry in TCRdb, which reprocessed the multiplex PCR reads and gives no DNA. Its listing shows some 4,000 distinct CDR3 sequences. Sequencing used peripheral blood. The origin of the receptors is a human donor with an autoimmune cytopenia or autoimmune hepatitis (not recorded which). CDR3s include the opening cysteine and the closing phenylalanine or tryptophan. Clone size is not always given. Where it is, it says once, few, many or a class for expanded clones.

abundance	v_gene	j_gene	CDR3aa
medium-sized	TRBV5-6	TRBJ2-1	CASSLGFPAYNEQFF
.	TRBV6-2/TRBV6-3	TRBJ2-3	CASSLRGPSDTQYF
medium-sized	TRBV30	TRBJ1-5	CAWTQGSSNQPQHF
medium-sized	TRBV5-6	TRBJ2-7	CASNPGLGRDEQYF
medium-sized	TRBV6-5	TRBJ2-5	CASSSALWDRGSETQYF
medium-sized	TRBV5-6	TRBJ1-5	CASSYSTLSNQPQHF
.	TRBV15	TRBJ1-5	CATSGDRDNQPQHF
.	TRBV6-2/TRBV6-3	TRBJ2-2	CASSPTSGGVTGELFF
medium-sized	TRBV12-3/TRBV12-4	TRBJ1-5	CASSPYGNQPQHF
.	TRBV20-1	TRBJ1-2	CSAERQGSNGYTF
.	TRBV7-6	TRBJ2-7	CASSLVASGGQSSYEQYF
.	TRBV6-6	TRBJ2-7	CASNRLAGAYEQYF
medium-sized	TRBV6-2/TRBV6-3	TRBJ2-5	CASTSGTKETQYF
.	TRBV7-2	TRBJ2-5	CASSFGGLQETQYF
.	TRBV4-3	TRBJ2-1	CASSQALFRSSYNEQFF
.	TRBV12-3/TRBV12-4	TRBJ2-7	CASSRRWDVGGYEQYF
.	TRBV20-1	TRBJ1-5	CSASRDINQPQHF
medium-sized	TRBV6-6	TRBJ1-5	CASSSKDWDLNQPQHF
medium-sized	TRBV29-1	TRBJ1-2	CSVISPDRGSFYGYTF
medium-sized	TRBV12-3/TRBV12-4	TRBJ2-7	CASSRTGFTYEQYF
.	TRBV30	TRBJ1-3	CAWSPGGVTGNTIYF
medium-sized	TRBV6-5	TRBJ2-1	CASRGGYEQFF
medium-sized	TRBV6-5	TRBJ1-5	CASSYSPARGNQPQHF
.	TRBV15	TRBJ2-1	CATSRVGREQFF
medium-sized	TRBV27	TRBJ1-5	CASSLGSKQPQHF
medium-sized	TRBV20-1	TRBJ1-3	CSARERDSGNTIYF
.	TRBV6-6	TRBJ2-7	CASSYAGQGAPSYEQYF
medium-sized	TRBV6-2/TRBV6-3	TRBJ1-6	CASRSGGQSMNSPLHF
medium-sized	TRBV6-2/TRBV6-3	TRBJ2-1	CASGDRLAHSYNEQFF
.	TRBV5-6	TRBJ1-2	CASSAPGQGLVGYTF
medium-sized	TRBV6-5	TRBJ2-7	CASSEAYEQYF
medium-sized	TRBV6-4	TRBJ2-3	CASSGQATDTQYF
medium-sized	TRBV12-3/TRBV12-4	TRBJ1-2	CASSFRTYSYGYTF
.	TRBV29-1	TRBJ1-5	CSAGGQDQPQHF
medium-sized	TRBV6-5	TRBJ1-5	CASGPLGNQPQHF
medium-sized	TRBV30	TRBJ2-2	CAWSVWAATGELFF
.	TRBV6-5	TRBJ2-7	CASSPSPSAQTYEQYF
.	TRBV5-5	TRBJ1-1	CASSQDRNTEAFF
.	TRBV6-5	TRBJ1-3	CASSYSRLGNTIYF
medium-sized	TRBV6-4	TRBJ2-3	CASSDLGSTDTQYF
.	TRBV11-1	TRBJ1-2	CASSLRTGSHYGYTF
medium-sized	TRBV29-1	TRBJ2-1	CSQTRGTGNNEQFF
medium-sized	TRBV11-1	TRBJ2-7	CASSLDGTYEQYF
.	TRBV10-3	TRBJ2-7	CAISQSGEFDEQYF
.	TRBV4-3	TRBJ2-7	CASSQVAVSYEQYF
medium-sized	TRBV6-5	TRBJ2-5	CASSYGTGGRETQYF
.	TRBV6-5	TRBJ2-7	CASSYGRAGYYEQYF
medium-sized	TRBV5-6	TRBJ1-2	CASSPGTNYGYTF
medium-sized	TRBV6-5	TRBJ1-3	CASSYEGVGSGNTIYF
.	TRBV10-3	TRBJ1-5	CAISMDSDNQPQHF
.	TRBV27	TRBJ2-5	CATMEGRGVLPRQETQYF
medium-sized	TRBV27	TRBJ2-3	CASNWPADTQYF
medium-sized	TRBV6-5	TRBJ2-7	CASSYRAPGTYEQYF
medium-sized	TRBV29-1	TRBJ2-1	CSVEGWRVLNEQFF
medium-sized	TRBV10-3	TRBJ2-7	CAISDSPYEQYF
medium-sized	TRBV20-1	TRBJ1-4	CSASWASEKLFF
medium-sized	TRBV12-3/TRBV12-4	TRBJ2-3	CASSSLASGADTQYF
medium-sized	TRBV6-5	TRBJ2-3	CASIGPTDTQYF
medium-sized	TRBV12-3/TRBV12-4	TRBJ2-7	CASSFQGYEQYF
.	TRBV6-6	TRBJ2-2	CASSQTGVGNTGELFF